The present T cell receptor (beta chain) was sequenced within a study of shared clonotypes between healthy human individuals. Donors had no recently reported acute infections or vaccinations and were HIV-negative. Both subsets, CD45RA+ naive and CD45RA-negative memory, were split from the CD4+ cells. V shed 3 bases and J shed 2 bases, with 5 bases lying between them. The CDR3 consists of 13 residues. From germline, CDR1 is SGHTA and CDR2 FQGNSA. Authors' processing steps: As immunoSEQ supplied junction-only sequences (without quality scores), filtering differed. Profiling relied on immunoSEQ multiplex PCR, and the TCRdb table lists in-frame clones only, not all of them. V and J calls and clone size come straight from that table; D and trimming were deduced from the DNA. Among roughly 2.2 million clones listed, around 90% were seen once.

The J gene is TRBJ2-1, the V gene TRBV7-2; D not resolved. The sequence was collected from a young man in good health. Some clones in this sample may be carry-over from other donors' samples. The sequenced sample consisted of naive CD4+ T cells from PBMCs. Specified subset: CD45RA+ positively selected. The CDR3 loop is CASSFRTYNEQFF. The CDR3 DNA reads TGTGCCAGCAGCTTCCGCACCTACAATGAGCAGTTCTTC.